Sequencing of this T cell receptor (beta chain) was carried out in a study of blood T cells in healthy people across ages. Overall study results and limits: The study could not conclusively compare naive and antigen-experienced cells, given its unsorted PBMCs.

This clonotype was observed a handful of times. Its antigen is undetermined. Primers used in a second PCR of roughly 7 to 12 cycles were a sample-barcoded 5' primer and a J-beta primer mix. Researchers report that each sample yielded at least 2.5 million CDR3-containing paired-end reads. TCRdb redid the calling of the 5' RACE reads with MiXCR, one entry per CDR3 protein. The sample lists 600,000 to 1,000,000 distinct CDR3 sequences, 20% to 25% occurring once. The germline gives CDR1 SQVTM, CDR2 ANQGSEA. The CDR3 is made up of 16 amino acids. The trim removed 2 bases at V and 1 base at J, leaving 5 bases unmatched. Separately, the same data were catalogued under a study of T cells of mothers and their children.

The chain links TRBV29-1 to TRBJ2-2, with 9 positions matching TRBD2. The sample was blood. This sequence originates from a boy between 10 and 17 years old in good health. The CDR3 loop is CSVEWSSGKNTGELFF. For the CDR3, the DNA is TGCAGCGTTGAATGGTCTAGCGGGAAGAACACCGGGGAGCTGTTTTTT.